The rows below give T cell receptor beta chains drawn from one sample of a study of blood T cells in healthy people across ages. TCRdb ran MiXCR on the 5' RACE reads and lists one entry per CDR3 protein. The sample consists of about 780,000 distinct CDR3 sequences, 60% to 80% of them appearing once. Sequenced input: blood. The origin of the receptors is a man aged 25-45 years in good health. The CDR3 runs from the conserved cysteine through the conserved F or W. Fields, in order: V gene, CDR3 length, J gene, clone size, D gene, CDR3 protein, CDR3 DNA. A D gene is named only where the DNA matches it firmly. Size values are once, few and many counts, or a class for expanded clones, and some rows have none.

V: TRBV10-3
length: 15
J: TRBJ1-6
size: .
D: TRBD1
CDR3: CAIRGQGALNSPLHF
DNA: TGTGCCATCAGGGGACAGGGGGCACTAAATTCACCCCTCCACTTT

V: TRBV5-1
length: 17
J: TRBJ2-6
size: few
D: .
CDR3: CASSEGNPISGANVLTF
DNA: TGCGCCAGCAGCGAGGGGAACCCTATCTCTGGGGCCAACGTCCTGACTTTC

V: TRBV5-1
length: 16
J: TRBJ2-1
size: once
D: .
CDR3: CASTLAWQGGRNEQFF
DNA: TGCGCCAGCACCCTTGCATGGCAGGGAGGTCGGAATGAGCAGTTCTTC

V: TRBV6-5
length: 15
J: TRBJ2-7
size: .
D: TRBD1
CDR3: CASSYLAGGSYEQYF
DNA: TGTGCCAGCAGTTACTTGGCAGGGGGCTCCTACGAGCAGTACTTC

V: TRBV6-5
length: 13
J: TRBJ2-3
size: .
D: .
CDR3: CASQGGSTDTQYF
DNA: TGTGCCAGCCAGGGGGGGAGCACAGATACGCAGTATTTT

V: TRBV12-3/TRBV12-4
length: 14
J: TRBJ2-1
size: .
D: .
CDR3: CASSLRTVSYEQFF
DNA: TGTGCCAGCAGTTTAAGGACGGTATCCTACGAGCAGTTCTTC

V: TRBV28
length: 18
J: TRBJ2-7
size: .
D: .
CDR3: CASSFVRGVRDINYEQYF
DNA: TGTGCCAGCAGTTTTGTTCGGGGGGTACGGGACATCAACTACGAGCAGTACTTC

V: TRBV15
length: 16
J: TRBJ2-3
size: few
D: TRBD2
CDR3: CATSRDRRGGADTQYF
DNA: TGTGCCACCAGCAGAGATAGGCGGGGGGGGGCAGATACGCAGTATTTT

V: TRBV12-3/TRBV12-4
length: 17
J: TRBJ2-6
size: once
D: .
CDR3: CASSLERPGAGANVLTF
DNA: TGTGCCAGCAGTTTAGAAAGGCCAGGGGCTGGGGCCAACGTCCTGACTTTC

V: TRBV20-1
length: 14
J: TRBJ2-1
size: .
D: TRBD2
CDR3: CSARAGDRYNEQFF
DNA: TGCAGTGCTAGGGCGGGGGACCGTTACAATGAGCAGTTCTTC

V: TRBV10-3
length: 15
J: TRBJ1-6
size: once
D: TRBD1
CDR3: CAISERTGEGSPLHF
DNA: TGTGCCATCAGTGAGAGGACAGGGGAAGGATCACCCCTCCACTTT

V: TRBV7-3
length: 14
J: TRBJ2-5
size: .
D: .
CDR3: CASSKEPVGETQYF
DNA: TGTGCCAGCAGCAAAGAACCAGTTGGAGAGACCCAGTACTTC

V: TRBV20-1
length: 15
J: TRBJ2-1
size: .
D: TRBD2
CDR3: CSARDTGGVYNEQFF
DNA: TGCAGTGCTAGAGATACGGGGGGGGTCTACAATGAGCAGTTCTTC

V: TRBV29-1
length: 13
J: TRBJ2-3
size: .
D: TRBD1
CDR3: CSVEGGQSDTQYF
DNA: TGCAGCGTTGAAGGGGGACAGTCAGATACGCAGTATTTT

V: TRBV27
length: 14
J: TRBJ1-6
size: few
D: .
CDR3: CASSLTLGSSPLHF
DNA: TGTGCCAGCAGTCTTACTTTAGGGAGCTCACCCCTCCACTTT

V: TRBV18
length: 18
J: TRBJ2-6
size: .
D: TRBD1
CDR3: CASSLSGTVSSGANVLTF
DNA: TGTGCCAGCTCACTCTCCGGGACAGTGAGCTCTGGGGCCAACGTCCTGACTTTC

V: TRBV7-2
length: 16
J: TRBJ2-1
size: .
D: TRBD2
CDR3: CASSFRLSGGVYEQFF
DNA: TGTGCCAGCAGCTTTCGACTAAGCGGGGGAGTATATGAGCAGTTCTTC

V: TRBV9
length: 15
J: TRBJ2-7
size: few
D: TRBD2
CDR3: CASSVSAGGPAEQYF
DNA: TGTGCCAGCAGCGTGTCAGCGGGGGGGCCTGCCGAGCAGTACTTC

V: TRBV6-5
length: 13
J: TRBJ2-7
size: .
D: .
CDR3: CASSYSRSNEQYF
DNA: TGTGCCAGCAGTTACTCGAGATCGAACGAGCAGTACTTC

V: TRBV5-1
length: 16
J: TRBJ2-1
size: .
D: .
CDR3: CASSLEGGESYNEQFF
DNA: TGCGCCAGCAGCTTGGAGGGCGGGGAGTCCTACAATGAGCAGTTCTTC

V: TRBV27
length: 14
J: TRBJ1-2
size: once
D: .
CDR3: CASSLNTVNYGYTF
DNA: TGTGCTAGCAGTTTGAACACAGTTAACTATGGCTACACCTTC

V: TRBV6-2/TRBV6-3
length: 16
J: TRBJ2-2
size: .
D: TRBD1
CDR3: CASSPTGQMNTGELFF
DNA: TGTGCCAGCAGTCCTACGGGACAGATGAACACCGGGGAGCTGTTTTTT